This TCR beta chain was identified in a study of graft-versus-host responses after intestinal transplantation. The wider study: Recipients obtained multivisceral, liver-intestinal, or isolated intestinal transplants. Following induction with anti-thymocyte globulin, all recipients were given tacrolimus and steroids for three to four years. Study-level points and caveats: Graft-donor T cell macrochimerism coincided with high graft-versus-host to host-versus-graft clonal ratios in allografts. GvH clones were identified in recipient marrow, with some first appearing in ileum or blood.

The CDR3 runs 13 residues. The V gene's germline CDR1 is SGHRS and CDR2 YFSETQ. Trimming removed 3 bases from V and 3 bases from J; junction bases left unmatched: 0. Data came from immunoSEQ multiplex PCR; TCRdb stores just in-frame clones and leaves some out. The table includes 98,000 or so clones, roughly 86% detected once. Turning to this clone: As yet, its antigen is unknown.

The TCR comes from a human patient who received an intestinal transplant, so some T cells may come from the graft donor. The genes are TRBV5-1 and TRBJ2-4; TRBD1 matches 7 bases. The sample consisted of PBMCs, taken 255 days after intestinal transplant. CDR3 sequence (DNA): TGCGCCAGCAGCTGGGACAGCAAAAACATTCAGTACTTC. This sequence encodes CASSWDSKNIQYF.